Detailed here is one TCR beta chain. The antigen it recognizes is unknown. Base qualities are not provided; no much larger clone lies one nucleotide away. The immunoSEQ Assay was the method used to sequence TCRbeta CDR3 regions. After extraction, genomic DNA underwent amplification by bias-controlled multiplex PCR, followed by high-throughput sequencing. Processing in the source paper ran as follows. To quantify the absolute abundance of every unique TCRbeta CDR3 region, sequences were collapsed and filtered. Usable DNA was measured by amplifying reference genes present in all nucleated cells, and TCRbeta template counts were normalized to that usable DNA to estimate T cell fraction. Repertoire TCRs were annotated as SARS-CoV-2-specific when V gene, CDR3 amino acid sequence and J gene were exactly matched to a known reactive TCR set. MIRA supplied the reference SARS-CoV-2 TCR set, which was filtered for enrichment in COVID-19-positive ImmuneCODE repertoires so that public or cross-reactive TCRs were removed. Based on the MIRA antigens, annotated TCRs were further analysed at the level of specific ORF or position within ORF. Breadth was defined as the number of annotated unique rearrangements divided by the total number of unique productive rearrangements, and depth was defined as the summed frequency of the annotated unique rearrangements. Two-sided Wilcoxon rank-sum tests were used to compare TCR breadth between groups. TCRdb holds this immuneACCESS table with in-frame rearrangements only. Some clones are missing; in checked studies, unresolved V genes explain under half, and the rest has no known cause. The V and J calls and clone size were taken over from that table, and D and trimming were inferred from the DNA. This sample comprises just over 350,000 clones, roughly 81% of them detected only once. Together, the top ten hold 2.5% to 3.5% of the sample.

The data derive from a study of Ad26.COV2.S vaccination and SARS-CoV-2 variants (dated by TCRdb to the early 2020s). Background on the whole study: Vaccine-arm donors came from COV1001, a multicentre, randomized, double-blind, placebo-controlled phase I-IIa trial of Ad26.COV2.S in healthy adults. Ad26.COV2.S was given intramuscularly at 5x10^10 or 1x10^11 viral particles, as a single shot or as two shots 56 days apart. Participants in the trial were split at random into five groups of five each, receiving low-dose or high-dose Ad26.COV2.S once or twice, or else placebo on both occasions. TCRbeta repertoire sequencing served as the tool for gauging how specific and how broad the SARS-CoV-2-reactive T cell receptors were following Ad26.COV2.S vaccination. Blinding of investigators to trial group allocation was maintained during experiments and outcome assessment. The TCR-sequenced set comprised approximately 32 samples: about 19 Ad26.COV2.S vaccine recipients, 5 placebo recipients and 8 SARS-CoV-2 convalescent individuals.

The treatment or condition label on this specimen signifies: 15 to 20 received Ad26.COV2.S at low or high dose, single or two shots; about 5 received placebo; per-sample allocation not given. For vaccine and placebo recipients, the sequenced repertoires came from samples collected on day 63 after the first injection. Cohort 1b enrolled fewer than 30 adults aged 18-55 years at a single site in Boston, USA, between 29 July and 7 August 2020. Ad26.COV2.S consisted of a replication-incompetent adenovirus type 26 vector by which a prefusion-stabilized SARS-CoV-2 spike protein from the original Wuhan strain was expressed. What the study reported, not specific to this receptor: The study lacked the statistical power to compare responses across vaccine doses or regimens. After vaccination, spike-specific CD8+ and CD4+ T cell responses were reported to show substantial breadth. The authors noted that the TCR breadth and depth analyses may have underestimated total T cell responses. Non-spike TCR breadth was comparable between vaccine and placebo recipients, consistent with the vaccine containing only spike. Ad26.COV2.S recipients had higher spike-specific TCR breadth than placebo recipients (P = 0.0014).

Sequences LGHDT (CDR1) and YNNKEL (CDR2) are obtained from the germline V gene (reference sequence). V gives up 3 bases and J gives up 6 bases, and the segment between their germline ends measures 15 bases. Including cysteine and phenylalanine, the CDR3 has 15 amino acids. This entry keeps only the CDR3 DNA: 45 bases, framed from base 1. The chain is assembled from TRBV3-1 (or the pseudogene TRBV3-2) and TRBJ2-1; the D gene lacks a confident call. Here the sequenced sample was peripheral blood, taken in a trial of Ad26.COV2.S vaccine versus placebo. The origin of this receptor is a person between 18 and 60 years old who received the Ad26.COV2.S COVID-19 vaccine or a placebo. For the CDR3, the sequence is CASSHLMRGGNEQFF. The base sequence is TGTGCCAGCAGCCACCTAATGCGTGGCGGCAATGAGCAGTTCTTC.